These 10 T cell receptor beta chains were all obtained from the same sample, sequenced in a study of blood T cells in healthy people across ages (dated by TCRdb to about 2015). Library construction relied on 5' RACE. Sequencing was performed on an Illumina HiSeq 2500. A second PCR of about 6 to 11 cycles was performed with a sample-barcoded 5' primer and a J-beta primer mix. The raw public reads went through TCRdb reprocessing: fastp at Q25, MiXCR clone calling, in-frame beta chains kept. Identical CDR3 proteins give one entry, which carries the most common genes and DNA. This sample gives approximately 350,000 distinct CDR3 sequences in total; about half of them show up just once. Of the sample, 50% to 65% falls within the top ten clones. The sample comprised blood. The receptors stem from a man aged 55-75 years in good health.

The V and J genes are TRBV11-2 and TRBJ1-2; the D is unclear. Trimming removed 1 base from V and 8 bases from J, with 14 bases in between. Germline CDR1 SGHAT, CDR2 FQNNGV. The CDR3 runs 14 residues. CDR3 nucleotides: TGTGCCAGCAGCTTAGGAATCAGTACTGACGGCTACACCTTC. This gives the protein CASSLGISTDGYTF.

This chain links TRBV5-5 with TRBJ1-2; weak D call: TRBD1 (6 bases). The CDR3 runs to 14 residues. Germline-derived CDR1 and CDR2 are SGHKS and YYEKEE (reference sequence). The V end lost 4 bases, the J end lost 8 bases, and 18 bases lay between the germline ends. In DNA, the CDR3 is TGTGCCAGCAGCCTGCTTTGGGGGGCGGTCGGCTACACCTTC. Translating it yields CASSLLWGAVGYTF.

The chain recombines TRBV12-3 or TRBV12-4 with TRBJ1-4, with D tentatively TRBD1 (5 bases). The CDR3 covers 14 residues. Trimming removed 2 bases at V and 8 bases at J, with 12 bases between. The CDR3 coding sequence is TGTGCCAGCAGTTTAAATAGGGGCGGAGAAAAACTGTTTTTT. It encodes CASSLNRGGEKLFF.

The chain has TRBV6-5 and TRBJ2-7, with no clear D. This CDR3 spans 16 amino acids. Trimming stripped 7 bases from V and 4 bases from J, with 23 bases between. CDR1 is MNHEY and CDR2 is SVGAGI in the germline V gene. The CDR3 reads CASNSRRVPSGYEQYF. CDR3 bases: TGTGCCAGCAACTCCCGTAGGGTCCCGTCCGGTTACGAGCAGTACTTC.

The genes are TRBV11-2 and TRBJ2-7; 9 nucleotides match TRBD1. J was trimmed by 10 bases and V by 2 bases; bases with no gene match: 15. CDR1 SGHAT and CDR2 FQNNGV come from the germline V gene. This CDR3 region has 16 residues. Written as DNA, the CDR3 is TGTGCCAGCAGCTTAATTACAGGGGGCAAAAAGGGCACTCAGTACTTC. It codes for CASSLITGGKKGTQYF.

J is TRBJ2-7 and V is TRBV29-1; 10 bases map to TRBD2. V lost 7 bases, J lost 0 bases, and 3 bases stayed unmatched. The CDR3 consists of 13 residues. In germline, CDR1 is SQVTM, CDR2 ANQGSEA. The CDR3 coding sequence is TGCAGCGCGGCTAGCGGGAGCTCCTACGAGCAGTACTTC. This translates into CSAASGSSYEQYF.

The table lists this clonotype with a few counts. The genes are TRBV29-1 and TRBJ2-7; D remains ambiguous. Looked up from germline, CDR1 is SQVTM and CDR2 is ANQGSEA. This CDR3 region has 13 residues. Trimming left V 5 bases short and J 4 bases short, with 15 bases between. CDR3 protein: CSVSRILGYEQYF. CDR3 in DNA: TGCAGCGTTTCCCGGATCCTCGGGTACGAGCAGTACTTC.

V is TRBV20-1 and J is TRBJ2-3, with TRBD2 matching over 10 bases. The J segment lost 6 bases and the V segment lost 4 bases, leaving 13 bases of the junction unmatched. The CDR3 is 16 amino acids. Germline CDR1 is DFQATT and CDR2 is SNEGSKA (reference sequence). CDR3 bases: TGCAGTGCTATACCCCTAAGCGGGAGGGCAGTGGATACGCAGTATTTT. Translated, it gives CSAIPLSGRAVDTQYF.

This clonotype came up once. The chain joins TRBV5-1 to TRBJ2-7; D is ambiguous. The ends were cut back, 0 bases at V and 3 bases at J, with 13 bases in the middle. Germline V gene sequence: CDR1 SGHRS, CDR2 YFSETQ. This CDR3 spans 15 amino acids. CDR3 in DNA: TGCGCCAGCAGCTTGGCCAACTCGATGGGCTACGAGCAGTACTTC. The encoded protein is CASSLANSMGYEQYF. Full variable domain (rest looked up from reference TRBV5-1 and TRBJ2-7): KAGVTQTPRYLIKTRGQQVTLSCSPISGHRSVSWYQQTPGQGLQFLFEYFSETQRNKGNFPGRFSGRQFSNSRSEMNVSTLELGDSALYLCASSLANSMGYEQYFGPGTRLTVT.

With regard to this clonotype: A much larger clone differs from this one at a single base, so this may be a read error. The chain recombines TRBV5-1 with TRBJ2-7; TRBD2 matches 10 bases. From germline, CDR1 is SGHRS and CDR2 YFSETQ. The CDR3 is 17 residues long. CDR3 bases: TGCGCCGGCAGCCCAGGCGCCTCTAGCGGGGGTTACAATGAGCAGTACTTC. Translating gives CAGSPGASSGGYNEQYF.